The T cell receptor beta chain described here comes from a study of identical twins. Study results and limitations: In zero-insertion analyses, partial confounding could arise from invariant MAIT and iNKT cells.

In regard to this clonotype: Its target is not known.

Template switching added a universal primer binding site, and final cDNA carried unique molecular identifiers. TCRdb called the 5' RACE reads again in MiXCR, with one record for every CDR3 protein. The data hold 1.5 million to 2 million distinct CDR3 sequences, with about 32% observed a single time. The sample taken for sequencing was cord blood. The receptor was isolated from a newborn girl in good health.

The CDR3 sequence is CASSFVGLAGGFGEQFF. The CDR3 bases are TGTGCCAGCAGCTTTGTGGGACTAGCGGGGGGTTTCGGTGAGCAGTTCTTC. This chain uses TRBV7-2 with TRBJ2-1; 15 nucleotides line up with TRBD2. This CDR3 has 17 amino acids. Germline CDR1 is SGHTA and CDR2 is FQGNSA. Trimming at V came to 3 bases and at J to 9 bases, leaving 9 bases not matched to a gene.